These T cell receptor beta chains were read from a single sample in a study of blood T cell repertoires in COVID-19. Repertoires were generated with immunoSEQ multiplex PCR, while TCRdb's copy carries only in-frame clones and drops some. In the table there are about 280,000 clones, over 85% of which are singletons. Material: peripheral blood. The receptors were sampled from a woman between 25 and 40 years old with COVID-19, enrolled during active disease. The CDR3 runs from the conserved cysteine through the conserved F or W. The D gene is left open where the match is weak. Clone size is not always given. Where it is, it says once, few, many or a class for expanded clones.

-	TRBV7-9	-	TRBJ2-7	TGTGCCAGCAGCGCGGGGCTTAATGTCGAGCAGTACTTC	CASSAGLNVEQYF
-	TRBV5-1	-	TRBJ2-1	TGCGCCAGCAGCTCAATCGGTTCTGAGCAGTTCTTC	CASSSIGSEQFF
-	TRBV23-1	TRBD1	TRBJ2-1	TGCGCCAGCAGTCAAAGGGGGGACAGGGAATCATACAATGAGCAGTTCTTC	CASSQRGDRESYNEQFF
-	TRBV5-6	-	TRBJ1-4	TGTGCCAGCAGCTTTTTCGGTTCCACGGTTGAAAAACTGTTTTTT	CASSFFGSTVEKLFF
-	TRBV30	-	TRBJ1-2	TGTGCCTGGACAGACAGTGATGGCTACACCTTC	CAWTDSDGYTF
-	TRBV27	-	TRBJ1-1	TGTGCCAGCAGCCCGAACCCCCCCGACAGCCTGAACACTGAAGCTTTCTTT	CASSPNPPDSLNTEAFF
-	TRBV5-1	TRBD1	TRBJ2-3	TGCGCCAGCAGCCCGGGACAGGGAGGTTACGGGATTAGCACAGATACGCAGTATTTT	CASSPGQGGYGISTDTQYF
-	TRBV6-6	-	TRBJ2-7	TGTGCCAGCAGTTACCTAAGCGCCTACGAGCAGTACTTC	CASSYLSAYEQYF
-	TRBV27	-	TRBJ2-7	TGTGCCAGCAGTTTTAGGACAGCATACGAGCAGTACTTC	CASSFRTAYEQYF
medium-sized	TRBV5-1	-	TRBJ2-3	TGCGCCAGCAGTTATTCCACAGATACGCAGTATTTT	CASSYSTDTQYF
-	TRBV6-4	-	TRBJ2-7	TGTGCCAGCAGTGAATCACAGGGTGTCTGGGAGCAGTACTTC	CASSESQGVWEQYF
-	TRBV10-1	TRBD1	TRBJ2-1	TGCGCCAGCAGCGGGGACAGCTACAATGAGCAGTTCTTC	CASSGDSYNEQFF
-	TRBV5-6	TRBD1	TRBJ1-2	TGTGCCAGCAGCGAATCCGGTTTAGGACAGGGTGGTGGCTACACCTTC	CASSESGLGQGGGYTF
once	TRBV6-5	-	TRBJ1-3	TGTGCCAGCAGGCCTCCGGGGGGAAACACCATATATTTT	CASRPPGGNTIYF
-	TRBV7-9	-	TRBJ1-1	TGTGCCAGCAGCTTAGGGAAACTTGCGGACACTGAAGCTTTCTTT	CASSLGKLADTEAFF
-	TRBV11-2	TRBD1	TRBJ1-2	TGTGCCAGCAGCTTAGGTCCTGGTAGGGGGCAATATGGCTACACCTTC	CASSLGPGRGQYGYTF
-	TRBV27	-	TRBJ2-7	TGTGCCAGCAGTGTGTCTGAACTCTCCTACGAGCAGTACTTC	CASSVSELSYEQYF
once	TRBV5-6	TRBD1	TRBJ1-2	TGTGCCAGCAGAGCGCCGGGACAGGGGGCTGAGAGCTATGGCTACACCTTC	CASRAPGQGAESYGYTF
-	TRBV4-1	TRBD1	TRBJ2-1	TGCGCCAGCAGACCACCGTCTGGACAGGGTGAGCAGTTCTTC	CASRPPSGQGEQFF
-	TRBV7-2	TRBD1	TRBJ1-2	TGTGCCAGCAGTCCCGACAGGGGCAACTATGGCTACACCTTC	CASSPDRGNYGYTF
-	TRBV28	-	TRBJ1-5	TGTGCCAGCAGTTGGGAGGCTAGCAATCAGCCCCAGCATTTT	CASSWEASNQPQHF
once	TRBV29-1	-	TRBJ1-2	TGCAGCGTTGAGTTCGCGGGGGGCTACACCTTC	CSVEFAGGYTF
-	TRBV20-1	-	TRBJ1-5	TGCAGTGCAAGTGACCCTGGACTCGGGCCCCAGCATTTT	CSASDPGLGPQHF
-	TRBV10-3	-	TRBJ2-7	TGTGCCATCAGTGAGTCGAAGACGGCGGTCGTCTCCTACGAGCAGTACTTC	CAISESKTAVVSYEQYF
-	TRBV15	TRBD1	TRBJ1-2	TGTGCCACCAGCAGAGGGGGGACAGCAGCTAACTATGGCTACACCTTC	CATSRGGTAANYGYTF
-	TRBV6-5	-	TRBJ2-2	TGTGCCAGCGCCAGACAGGCAGAGGGAACCGGGGAGCTGTTTTTT	CASARQAEGTGELFF
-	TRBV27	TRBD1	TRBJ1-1	TGTGCCAGCAGTTCGTGGACAGGGGGCTGGGGAGCAGGGGGCACTGAAGCTTTCTTT	CASSSWTGGWGAGGTEAFF
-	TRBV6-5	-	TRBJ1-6	TGTGCCAGCAGTTACTCGGGCAATTCACCCCTCCACTTT	CASSYSGNSPLHF
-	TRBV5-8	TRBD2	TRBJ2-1	TGTGCCAGCAGCCCCGGACTAGCGGGGGGGCTGGGGAATGAGCAGTTCTTC	CASSPGLAGGLGNEQFF